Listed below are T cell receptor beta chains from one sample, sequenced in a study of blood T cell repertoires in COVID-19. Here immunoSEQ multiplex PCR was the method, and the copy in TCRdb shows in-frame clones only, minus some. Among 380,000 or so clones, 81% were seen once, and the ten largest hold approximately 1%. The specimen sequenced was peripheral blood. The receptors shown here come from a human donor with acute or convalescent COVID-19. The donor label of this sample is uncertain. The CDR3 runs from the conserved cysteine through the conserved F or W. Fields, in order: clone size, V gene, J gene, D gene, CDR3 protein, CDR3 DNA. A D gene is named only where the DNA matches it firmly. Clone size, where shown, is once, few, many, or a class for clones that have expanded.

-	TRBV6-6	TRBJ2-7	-	CASSEQGGRYF	TGTGCCAGCAGTGAACAGGGGGGGCGGTACTTC
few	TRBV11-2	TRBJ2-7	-	CASSLEATEFYEQYF	TGTGCCAGCAGCTTAGAGGCTACAGAGTTCTACGAGCAGTACTTC
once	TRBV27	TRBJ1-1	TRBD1	CASSPDRGTEAFF	TGTGCCAGCAGTCCAGACAGGGGGACTGAAGCTTTCTTT
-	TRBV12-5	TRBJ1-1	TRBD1	CASVGGDRAFF	TGTGCTAGCGTCGGGGGGGACAGAGCTTTCTTT
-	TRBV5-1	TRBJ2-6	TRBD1	CASSLRTGGEFGANVLTF	TGCGCCAGCAGCTTGAGGACAGGGGGCGAGTTTGGGGCCAACGTCCTGACTTTC
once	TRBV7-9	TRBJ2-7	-	CASSPQYEQYF	TGTGCCAGCAGCCCGCAGTACGAGCAGTACTTC
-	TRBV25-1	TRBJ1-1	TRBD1	CASSDFRGLGTEAFF	TGTGCCAGCAGTGATTTCAGGGGGCTAGGGACTGAAGCTTTCTTT
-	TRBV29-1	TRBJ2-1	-	CSVTNYRVVNNEQFF	TGCAGCGTTACGAACTACAGGGTGGTCAACAATGAGCAGTTCTTC
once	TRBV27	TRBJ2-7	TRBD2	CASSLRASGSYEQYF	TGTGCCAGCAGTTTAAGGGCTAGCGGATCCTACGAGCAGTACTTC
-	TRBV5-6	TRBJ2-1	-	CASSSTALYNEQFF	TGTGCCAGCAGCTCGACAGCACTATACAATGAGCAGTTCTTC
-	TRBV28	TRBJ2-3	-	CASSLRGGALGDTQYF	TGTGCCAGCAGTTTAAGGGGGGGGGCGTTGGGAGATACGCAGTATTTT
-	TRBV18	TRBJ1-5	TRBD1	CASSPGQGVFSNQPQHF	TGTGCCAGCTCACCAGGACAGGGTGTATTTAGCAATCAGCCCCAGCATTTT
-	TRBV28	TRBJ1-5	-	CASEPGGNQPQHF	TGTGCCAGCGAGCCCGGCGGTAATCAGCCCCAGCATTTT
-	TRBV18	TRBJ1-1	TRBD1	CASSTGQGGTEAFF	TGTGCCAGCTCAACTGGACAGGGCGGCACTGAAGCTTTCTTT
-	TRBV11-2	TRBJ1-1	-	CASSLEPVNTEAFF	TGTGCCAGCAGCTTAGAGCCGGTGAACACTGAAGCTTTCTTT
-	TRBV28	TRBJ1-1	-	CASRGGMNTEAFF	TGTGCCAGCAGGGGAGGGATGAACACTGAAGCTTTCTTT
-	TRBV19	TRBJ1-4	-	CASSVHQTNEKLFF	TGTGCCAGTAGTGTACATCAAACTAATGAAAAACTGTTTTTT
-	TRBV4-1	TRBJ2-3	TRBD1	CASSQERTGALTDTQYF	TGCGCCAGCAGCCAAGAGAGGACAGGGGCGCTGACAGATACGCAGTATTTT
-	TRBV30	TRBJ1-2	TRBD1	CAWDRTGGVGYGYTF	TGTGCCTGGGACAGGACAGGGGGCGTGGGCTATGGCTACACCTTC
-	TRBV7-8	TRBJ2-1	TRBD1	CASSLMGQPGNEQFF	TGTGCCAGCAGCTTAATGGGACAGCCCGGAAATGAGCAGTTCTTC
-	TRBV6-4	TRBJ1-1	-	CASSDSRDTEVWAEAFF	TGTGCCAGCAGTGACTCGAGGGACACCGAAGTCTGGGCTGAAGCTTTCTTT
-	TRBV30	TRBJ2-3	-	CAWSPPGLAASTDTQYF	TGTGCCTGGAGTCCCCCGGGACTGGCCGCTAGCACAGATACGCAGTATTTT
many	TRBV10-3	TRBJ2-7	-	CAISEWHHEQYF	TGTGCCATCAGTGAATGGCACCACGAGCAGTACTTC
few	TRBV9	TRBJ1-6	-	CASSVDRPSNSPLHF	TGTGCCAGCAGCGTTGACAGGCCCTCAAATTCACCCCTCCACTTT
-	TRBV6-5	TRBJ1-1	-	CASSYSPRANTEAFF	TGTGCCAGCAGTTACTCCCCCAGGGCTAACACTGAAGCTTTCTTT
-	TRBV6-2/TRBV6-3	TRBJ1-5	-	CASSGWQGTQPQHF	TGTGCCAGCAGTGGGTGGCAGGGCACTCAGCCCCAGCATTTT
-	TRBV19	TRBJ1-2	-	CATGPARQNYGYTF	TGTGCCACCGGTCCCGCACGACAGAACTATGGCTACACCTTC
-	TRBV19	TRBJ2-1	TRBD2	CASTATSGIYNEQFF	TGTGCCAGTACCGCGACTAGCGGGATATACAATGAGCAGTTCTTC
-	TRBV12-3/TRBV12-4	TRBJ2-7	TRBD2	CASSILADEQYF	TGTGCCAGCAGTATTCTAGCGGACGAGCAGTACTTC
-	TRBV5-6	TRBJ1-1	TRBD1	CASSLLTGEVNTEAFF	TGTGCCAGCAGCTTGCTGACAGGGGAGGTGAACACTGAAGCTTTCTTT
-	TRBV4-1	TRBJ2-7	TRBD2	CASSPTSGGTYEQYF	TGCGCCAGCAGCCCGACTAGCGGGGGAACCTACGAGCAGTACTTC
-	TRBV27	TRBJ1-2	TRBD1	CASRALGTDYGYTF	TGTGCCAGCAGGGCCCTAGGGACAGACTATGGCTACACCTTC
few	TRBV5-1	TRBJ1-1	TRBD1	CASRPGTDFGTEAFF	TGCGCCAGCCGCCCGGGGACAGACTTTGGGACTGAAGCTTTCTTT
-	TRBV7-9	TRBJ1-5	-	CASSSTSGQGTSNQPQHF	TGTGCCAGCAGCTCGACCTCGGGCCAGGGCACTAGCAATCAGCCCCAGCATTTT
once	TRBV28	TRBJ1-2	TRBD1	CASSLPPGGRDGYTF	TGTGCCAGCAGTTTGCCTCCAGGGGGAAGGGATGGCTACACCTTC
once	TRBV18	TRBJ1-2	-	CASSPLPGMEGYTF	TGTGCCAGCTCACCGCTCCCAGGGATGGAAGGCTACACCTTC
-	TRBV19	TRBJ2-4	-	CASSARPQIQYF	TGTGCCAGTAGTGCCCGGCCACAGATTCAGTACTTC
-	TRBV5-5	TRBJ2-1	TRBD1	CASSLLGQVYNEQFF	TGTGCCAGCAGCTTGCTGGGACAGGTCTACAATGAGCAGTTCTTC
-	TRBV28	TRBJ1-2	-	CASSRYLRVPNYGYTF	TGTGCCAGCAGTCGTTACCTCAGGGTCCCTAACTATGGCTACACCTTC
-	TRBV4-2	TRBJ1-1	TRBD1	CASSQENRGRAQAFF	TGTGCCAGCAGCCAAGAAAACAGGGGGCGGGCACAAGCTTTCTTT